This is a list of T cell receptor beta chains from one sample in a study of T cells after yellow fever vaccination. Each CDR3 protein gets one entry after TCRdb re-called the 5' RACE reads with MiXCR. The data hold over 300,000 distinct CDR3 sequences, with roughly 4.3% observed a single time. Sequences were derived from PBMCs, sampled 5 days after the yellow fever booster vaccination. These receptors all come from a man aged 18 to 30 who received the YFV17D yellow fever vaccine. The CDR3 runs from the conserved cysteine through the conserved F or W. The D gene is left open where the match is weak. Where a row states a size, it is once, few, many or the class of an expanded clone; other rows omit it.

clone_size,d_call,j_call,v_call,cdr3_aa,cdr3_nt
many,TRBD1,TRBJ1-1,TRBV2,CAGRTGGTEAFF,TGTGCCGGACGGACAGGGGGGACTGAAGCTTTCTTT
few,TRBD1,TRBJ1-2,TRBV6-5,CASIGTGDLYGYTF,TGTGCCAGCATAGGGACAGGGGACCTCTATGGCTACACCTTC
few,.,TRBJ1-1,TRBV5-1,CASSSGERNTEAFF,TGCGCCAGCAGTAGCGGGGAAAGGAACACTGAAGCTTTCTTT
many,.,TRBJ2-4,TRBV30,CAWSVGDIQYF,TGTGCCTGGAGTGTCGGGGACATTCAGTACTTC
many,TRBD2,TRBJ2-5,TRBV5-1,CASSQKTSGSVETQYF,TGCGCCAGCAGCCAGAAGACTAGCGGGTCAGTCGAGACCCAGTACTTC
many,.,TRBJ2-7,TRBV5-5,CASSGQFYEQYF,TGTGCCAGCAGTGGGCAGTTCTACGAGCAGTACTTC
few,.,TRBJ1-1,TRBV4-3,CASSQDILEGLSTEAFF,TGCGCCAGCAGCCAAGATATTCTGGAGGGGTTGAGCACTGAAGCTTTCTTT
.,TRBD1,TRBJ1-2,TRBV29-1,CSVWGQGGYGYTF,TGCAGCGTTTGGGGACAGGGGGGCTATGGCTACACCTTC
many,.,TRBJ1-3,TRBV18,CASSSPGSGNTIYF,TGTGCCAGCTCGAGTCCGGGATCTGGAAACACCATATATTTT
few,TRBD1,TRBJ1-5,TRBV30,CAWSEQGDQPQHF,TGTGCCTGGAGTGAACAGGGGGATCAGCCCCAGCATTTT
.,.,TRBJ1-5,TRBV30,CAWGRGISNQPQHF,TGTGCCTGGGGGAGAGGGATTAGCAATCAGCCCCAGCATTTT
.,.,TRBJ2-2,TRBV6-5,CASSYPPSGELFF,TGTGCCAGCAGTTACCCCCCCTCCGGGGAGCTGTTTTTT
.,.,TRBJ2-5,TRBV27,CASSFSDSQETQYF,TGTGCCAGCAGTTTTTCGGACAGCCAAGAGACCCAGTACTTC
many,.,TRBJ1-3,TRBV6-5,CASSSSYSGNTIYF,TGTGCCAGCAGTTCTAGCTACTCTGGAAACACCATATATTTT
few,.,TRBJ2-7,TRBV29-1,CSVLRPPLEQYF,TGCAGCGTTCTCAGGCCTCCCCTCGAGCAGTACTTC
.,.,TRBJ2-6,TRBV7-2,CASSTSGSGANVLTF,TGTGCCAGCAGTACCTCAGGGTCTGGGGCCAACGTCCTGACTTTC
many,TRBD2,TRBJ2-3,TRBV12-3/TRBV12-4,CASSPGLAGANTQYF,TGTGCCAGCAGTCCGGGACTAGCGGGGGCGAATACGCAGTATTTT
few,.,TRBJ2-5,TRBV27,CASSPLRQETQYF,TGTGCCAGCAGCCCACTGAGGCAAGAGACCCAGTACTTC
.,.,TRBJ2-7,TRBV7-8,CASSPQGMAGYEQYF,TGTGCCAGCAGCCCGCAGGGGATGGCTGGCTACGAGCAGTACTTC
many,TRBD2,TRBJ2-5,TRBV28,CASRGDYLVRETQYF,TGTGCCAGCAGGGGGGACTACCTGGTACGAGAGACCCAGTACTTC
few,.,TRBJ1-5,TRBV15,CATSRSLSNQPQHF,TGTGCCACCAGCAGGTCCCTCAGCAATCAGCCCCAGCATTTT
few,.,TRBJ2-2,TRBV6-5,CASSYSGDTGELFF,TGTGCCAGCAGTTACTCGGGGGACACCGGGGAGCTGTTTTTT
.,.,TRBJ2-3,TRBV5-1,CASSLEPSPTDTQYF,TGCGCCAGCAGCTTGGAGCCTTCTCCCACAGATACGCAGTATTTT
few,.,TRBJ1-1,TRBV5-1,CASSGFEGLGTEAFF,TGCGCCAGCAGCGGTTTCGAAGGGCTGGGCACTGAAGCTTTCTTT
few,TRBD1,TRBJ1-6,TRBV9,CASSVGGTGNSPLHF,TGTGCCAGCAGCGTAGGTGGGACAGGGAATTCACCCCTCCACTTT
.,.,TRBJ1-2,TRBV7-2,CASSYGQTPTLSGF,TGTGCCAGCAGCTACGGACAGACCCCCACTTTGAGCGGTTTC
.,TRBD1,TRBJ1-5,TRBV4-1,CASSQMGTDNQPQHF,TGCGCCAGCAGCCAAATGGGGACAGACAATCAGCCCCAGCATTTT
few,TRBD1,TRBJ1-1,TRBV4-2,CASSQAGQGADLNTEAFF,TGTGCCAGCAGCCAGGCGGGACAGGGGGCTGATTTGAACACTGAAGCTTTCTTT